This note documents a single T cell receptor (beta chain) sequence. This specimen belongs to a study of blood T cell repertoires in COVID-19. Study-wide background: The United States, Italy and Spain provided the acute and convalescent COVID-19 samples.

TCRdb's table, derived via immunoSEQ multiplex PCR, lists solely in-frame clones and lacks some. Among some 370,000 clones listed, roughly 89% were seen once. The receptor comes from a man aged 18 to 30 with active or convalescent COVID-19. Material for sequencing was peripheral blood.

The CDR3 protein is CASRYPLGQDGYTF. As DNA, the CDR3 is TGTGCCAGCAGATACCCCCTTGGACAGGATGGCTACACCTTC. The rearrangement uses TRBV6-2 or TRBV6-3 and TRBJ1-2, with TRBD1 matching over 7 bases. The germline CDR1 and CDR2 sequences are MNHEY and SVGEGT. V shed 6 bases and J 6 bases; nucleotides not matched to a gene: 10. This CDR3 has 14 residues.